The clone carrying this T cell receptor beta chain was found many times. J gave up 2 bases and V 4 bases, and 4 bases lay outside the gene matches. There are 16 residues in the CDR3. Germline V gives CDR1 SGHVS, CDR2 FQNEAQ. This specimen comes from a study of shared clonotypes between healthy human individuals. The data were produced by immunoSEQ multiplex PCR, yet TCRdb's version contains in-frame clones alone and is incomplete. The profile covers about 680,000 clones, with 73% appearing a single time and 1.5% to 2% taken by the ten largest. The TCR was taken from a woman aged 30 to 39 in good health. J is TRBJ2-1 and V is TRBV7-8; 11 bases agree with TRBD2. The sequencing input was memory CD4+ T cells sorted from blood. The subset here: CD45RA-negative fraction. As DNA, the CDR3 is TGTGCCAGCAGCTCCGGGACTAGCGGAGCCTACAATGAGCAGTTCTTC. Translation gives CASSSGTSGAYNEQFF.